The source of this T cell receptor beta chain is a study of T cell repertoires in ileal Crohn's disease. Whole-study findings and limits: Clonal expansions were more frequent in active smokers than non-smokers at surgery. All patients with clonality above 26.8% had endoscopic recurrence.

TCRB immunosequencing input was five hundred nanograms of biopsy DNA per sample. Here immunoSEQ multiplex PCR was the method, and the copy in TCRdb shows in-frame clones only, minus some. This table has around 33,000 clones, about four fifths appearing once. This clone was observed a handful of times. Its target is not known. Adults with ileal or ileocolonic Crohn's disease and an indication for resection were eligible. Per germline, CDR1 SGHNT and CDR2 YYREEE (reference sequence). The CDR3 loop spans 13 amino acids. V lost 4 bases and J lost 7, with 11 bases in between. This sequence was found in an adult with Crohn's disease. Specimen: ileal tissue. The chain carries TRBV5-4 and TRBJ1-4, with D maybe TRBD1 (5 bases). The CDR3 loop reads CASSPGGVEKLFF. CDR3 in DNA: TGTGCCAGCAGCCCCGGGGGGGTTGAAAAACTGTTTTTT.